Detailed here is one T cell receptor (beta chain). The data originate from a study of T cells in tuberculosis. Study results and limitations: Some low-affinity tetramer-binding T cells may be absent from this sample.

After thawing and overnight rest, PBMC were stained with GMM-loaded CD1B tetramer, viability dye and anti-CD3 for sorting. The CD1B tetramers carried C32 glucose monomycolate purified from Rhodococcus equi. Before cryopreservation, the sorted PBMC lost their CD14-expressing monocytes. Tetramer-negative cells, around 110,000 per donor, were also sorted. Trimming stripped 5 bases from V and 8 bases from J, with 12 bases between. The CDR3 loop spans 12 amino acids. Looked up from germline, CDR1 is LNHDA and CDR2 is SQIVND (reference sequence). TCR-alpha and TCR-beta chains were sequenced unpaired. Generated by immunoSEQ multiplex PCR, the TCRdb table keeps only in-frame clones and is missing some. The sample yields 80,000 to 100,000 clones, roughly 88% seen once.

Material for sequencing was CD1b-GMM tetramer-negative cells sorted from PBMCs. The sequence was obtained from an adult woman with latent tuberculosis. The chain employs TRBV19 and TRBJ1-2, with D possibly TRBD1 on 6 matching bases. CDR3: CASSPGARGYTF. In DNA form, the CDR3 reads TGTGCCAGTAGTCCAGGGGCTCGAGGCTACACCTTC. The entire variable domain, with the rest obtained from reference TRBV19 and TRBJ1-2, is as follows: DGGITQSPKYLFRKEGQNVTLSCEQNLNHDAMYWYRQDPGQGLRLIYYSQIVNDFQKGDIAEGYSVSREKKESFPLTVTSAQKNPTAFYLCASSPGARGYTFGSGTRLTVV.